A single sample gave rise to the 16 T cell receptor beta chains below, sequenced in a study of T-cell memory formation after mild COVID-19. TCRdb re-called the 5' RACE reads with MiXCR, one entry per CDR3 protein. The sample lists just under 350,000 distinct CDR3 sequences, under 15% seen once, with about 20% in the top ten. Sequenced material: PBMCs or a T cell subset sorted from them (not recorded which). The receptor set was obtained from a man in his late teens or twenties who had mild COVID-19 (a few samples of this study predate the infection). Cell type and time point are not known.

The sample holds a few counts of this clonotype. V usage is TRBV2 and J usage is TRBJ1-6, with unresolved D. The CDR3 contains 12 residues. CDR1 is SNHLY, CDR2 FYNNEI, per germline. Trimming took off 4 bases at V and 7 bases at J, with 5 bases between the two ends. CDR3 in amino acids: CASSVVNSPLHF. The CDR3 region has the DNA TGTGCCAGCAGTGTCGTGAATTCACCCCTCCACTTT.

This clonotype was counted a few times. V and J are TRBV24-1 and TRBJ2-1; 8 bases line up with TRBD2. Germline CDR1 and CDR2: KGHDR and SFDVKD. The CDR3 spans 15 residues. Trimming at V came to 4 bases and at J to 8 bases, leaving 9 bases not matched to a gene. This chain's CDR3 is CATSDFRGGFYEQFF. In DNA, the CDR3 is TGTGCCACCAGTGACTTCCGCGGGGGGTTTTATGAGCAGTTCTTC.

This chain uses TRBV7-9 with TRBJ2-1, with D possibly being TRBD2 (5 bases). CDR1 SEHNR and CDR2 FQNEAQ come from the germline V gene (reference sequence). The CDR3 contains 15 residues. V was trimmed by 5 bases and J by 9 bases, leaving 20 bases between them. The CDR3 DNA reads TGTGCCAGCAGCCCCCAGTTTTCAGAGGGCAGTGAGCAGTTCTTC. Protein product: CASSPQFSEGSEQFF. The full variable domain, completed using reference TRBV7-9 and TRBJ2-1, is DTGVSQNPRHKITKRGQNVTFRCDPISEHNRLYWYRQTLGQGPEFLTYFQNEAQLEKSRLLSDRFSAERPKGSFSTLEIQRTEQGDSAMYLCASSPQFSEGSEQFFGPGTRLTVL.

This clonotype showed up many times. The V and J genes are TRBV6-5 and TRBJ2-2, with 8 nucleotides matching TRBD2. This CDR3 is built from 13 residues. V shed 6 bases and J 4 bases; nucleotides not matched to a gene: 1. CDR1 and CDR2 from the germline V gene are MNHEY and SVGAGI. In DNA, the CDR3 is TGTGCCAGCAGGGCGGGGGGCACCGGGGAGCTGTTTTTT. This sequence encodes CASRAGGTGELFF.

This chain joins TRBV12-3 or TRBV12-4 and TRBJ1-4; D possibly corresponds to TRBD1 (5 bases). The CDR3 spans 13 residues. The V and J ends lost 5 bases and 6 bases respectively, with 10 bases between them. The CDR3 DNA reads as TGTGCCAGCAGTACTCAGGGTTATGAAAAACTGTTTTTT. This codes for CASSTQGYEKLFF.

In its sample, this clonotype was seen many times. V usage is TRBV3-1 and J usage is TRBJ2-1; 9 bases agree with TRBD2. Germline assignment: CDR1 LGHDT and CDR2 YNNKEL (reference sequence). The CDR3 loop spans 13 amino acids. The J segment lost 0 bases and the V segment lost 11 bases, leaving 2 bases of the junction unmatched. DNA of the CDR3: TGTGCCGCGGGGGGGAGCTCCTACAATGAGCAGTTCTTC. This translates into CAAGGSSYNEQFF.

This rearrangement joins TRBV20-1 to TRBJ1-5, with D hard to call. The germline V gene encodes CDR1 DFQATT and CDR2 SNEGSKA (reference sequence). V was cut by 0 bases and J by 0 bases, with 9 bases left in between. The CDR3 is made up of 15 amino acids. As DNA, the CDR3 is TGCAGTGCTAGAGATAGCCGGAATAGCAATCAGCCCCAGCATTTT. It is translated as CSARDSRNSNQPQHF.

The chain joins TRBV9 to TRBJ2-3; D is possibly TRBD1 (5 bases). Trimming cost V 0 bases and J 0 bases, with 5 bases left between them. This CDR3 region has 14 residues. From germline, CDR1 is SGDLS and CDR2 YYNGEE. CDR3 residues: CASSVGGSTDTQYF. The CDR3 region has the DNA TGTGCCAGCAGCGTAGGGGGCAGCACAGATACGCAGTATTTT. The full variable domain, completed using reference TRBV9 and TRBJ2-3, is DSGVTQTPKHLITATGQRVTLRCSPRSGDLSVYWYQQSLDQGLQFLIQYYNGEERAKGNILERFSAQQFPDLHSELNLSSLELGDSALYFCASSVGGSTDTQYFGPGTRLTVL.

A few counts support this clonotype. This rearrangement joins TRBV7-2 to TRBJ1-1, with TRBD1 matching 7 bases. Germline V gives CDR1 SGHTA, CDR2 FQGNSA. The CDR3 is 15 amino acids. V trimming: 4 bases; J trimming: 1 base; junction bases outside the gene matches: 6. This chain's CDR3 is CASSYAQGPNTEAFF. The DNA of the CDR3 is TGTGCCAGCAGCTACGCACAGGGGCCGAACACTGAAGCTTTCTTT.

This clonotype was counted only a few times. The chain recombines TRBV15 with TRBJ2-3, with D unclear. The CDR3 is 14 amino acids. Germline V gene lookup returns CDR1 LNHNV and CDR2 YYDKDF (reference sequence). The ends were cut back, 1 base at V and 6 bases at J, with 11 bases in the middle. The CDR3 loop is CATSRGNGLDTQYF. In DNA form, the CDR3 reads TGTGCCACCAGCAGAGGGAACGGGCTGGATACGCAGTATTTT.

Only a few counts were recorded for this clonotype. The chain links TRBV5-5 to TRBJ2-4, with 7 bases identical to TRBD1. This CDR3 has 16 amino acids. Germline CDR1 is SGHKS and CDR2 is YYEKEE (reference sequence). With V trimmed by 6 bases and J by 3 bases, 12 bases remained unmatched. CDR3 DNA sequence: TGTGCCAGCATCCCGACAGGGTTTTCTGACAAAAACATTCAGTACTTC. As protein: CASIPTGFSDKNIQYF.

The V gene is TRBV7-9, the J gene TRBJ2-3; tentatively, D is TRBD2 (5 bases). V was pared by 1 base and J by 10 bases, with 9 bases between. The CDR3 is 12 residues long. Per the germline V gene, CDR1 is SEHNR and CDR2 is FQNEAQ (reference sequence). CDR3: CASSLVGEAQYF. CDR3 coding DNA: TGTGCCAGCAGCTTAGTCGGGGAAGCGCAGTATTTT. The whole variable domain, remainder taken from reference TRBV7-9 and TRBJ2-3, is DTGVSQNPRHKITKRGQNVTFRCDPISEHNRLYWYRQTLGQGPEFLTYFQNEAQLEKSRLLSDRFSAERPKGSFSTLEIQRTEQGDSAMYLCASSLVGEAQYFGPGTRLTVL.

A few counts support this clonotype. This chain joins TRBV6-2 or TRBV6-3 and TRBJ1-5; TRBD1 agrees at 9 bases. Germline trimming cut 7 bases from V and 7 bases from J; bases unmatched to any gene: 5. The V gene's germline CDR1 is MNHEY and CDR2 SVGEGT. The CDR3 extends over 13 amino acids. Written as DNA, the CDR3 is TGTGCCAGCAACCCGGGGACAGGGCAGCCCCAGCATTTT. Translating gives CASNPGTGQPQHF.

The chain joins TRBV7-9 to TRBJ1-2; no clear D gene. There are 13 residues in the CDR3. V lost 0 bases and J lost 8, with 10 bases in between. CDR1 SEHNR and CDR2 FQNEAQ come from the germline V gene (reference sequence). CDR3 coding DNA: TGTGCCAGCAGCTTAGCAGGGAGAGGCGGCTACACCTTC. It is translated as CASSLAGRGGYTF.

The V gene is TRBV6-5, the J gene TRBJ1-1; D call uncertain. There are 13 residues in the CDR3. Trimming pared 7 bases from V and 0 bases from J, leaving 9 bases between. Germline lookup yields CDR1 MNHEY and CDR2 SVGAGI. The CDR3 DNA reads TGTGCCAGCAAAGTGCTGGTGAACACTGAAGCTTTCTTT. The encoded protein is CASKVLVNTEAFF.

This clonotype was counted between two and nine times. The chain joins TRBV7-3 to TRBJ2-6; D ambiguous. From germline, CDR1 is SGHTA and CDR2 FQGTGA. The CDR3 has 17 amino acids. The germline V and J ends were trimmed by 5 bases and 0 bases, with 14 bases remaining between them. The CDR3 nucleotides read TGTGCCAGCAGCCCGGCGGCGCGGTCCTCTGGGGCCAACGTCCTGACTTTC. Translated, it gives CASSPAARSSGANVLTF.